This TCR beta chain was sequenced for a study of T-cell reconstitution after alpha-beta-depleted transplantation in children. Library preparation (for TCRbeta) was performed with unique molecular identifiers. From the PCR reads, TCRdb called clonotypes with MiXCR, one entry per CDR3 protein. Among hundreds of thousands of distinct CDR3 sequences listed, about 17% were seen once. V was pared by 7 bases and J by 0 bases, with 6 bases of the junction left unmatched. CDR3 length: 15 residues. CDR1 is SGHVS and CDR2 is FQNEAQ in the germline V gene. The V call is TRBV7-8, the J call TRBJ2-3; TRBD2 agrees at 8 bases. Sequenced material: PBMCs, mostly from graft donor cells, taken 360 days after TCRalphabeta/CD19-depleted stem cell transplant. The sequence was obtained from a male patient between 2 and 10 years old who had a stem cell transplant for acute lymphoblastic leukemia, so the T cells may come from the graft donor. This CDR3 is CASNLAGTSTDTQYF. In DNA, the CDR3 is TGTGCCAGCAACCTAGCGGGTACAAGCACAGATACGCAGTATTTT.